The 25 T cell receptor beta chains below all came from one sample that was sequenced in a study of CD4 T cell repertoires in COVID-19. CFSE-labeled cells were stimulated with autologous monocytes plus recombinant SARS-CoV-2 spike or nucleoprotein. Antigen specificity for these receptors is unknown. Sequencing used immunoSEQ multiplex PCR; TCRdb keeps in-frame clones, though not all of them. Of roughly 670 clones in the sample, about a tenth were seen once. Sequencing used effector memory CD4+ T cells, cultured in vitro, obtained after recovery from COVID-19. All receptors derive from a human donor who had COVID-19.

Regarding this clone: This sample includes further DNA sequences coding for the same CDR3. V gene TRBV7-8 combines with J gene TRBJ2-1; 14 bases are a match to TRBD2. CDR1 and CDR2 (germline): SGHVS, FQNEAQ. The CDR3 covers 15 residues. Trimming at V came to 5 bases and at J to 6 bases, leaving 3 bases not matched to a gene. CDR3 nucleotide sequence: TGTGCCAGCAGCCCGGGACTAGCGGGAGTCAATGAGCAGTTCTTC. This codes for CASSPGLAGVNEQFF. Using reference TRBV7-8 and TRBJ2-1 for the parts outside the CDR3, the full variable domain is GAGVSQSPRYKVAKRGQDVALRCDPISGHVSLFWYQQALGQGPEFLTYFQNEAQLDKSGLPSDRFFAERPEGSVSTLKIQRTQQEDSAVYLCASSPGLAGVNEQFFGPGTRLTVL.

By sample fraction, this clone is medium-sized. The rearrangement joins TRBV10-3 to TRBJ2-7; a possible D gene is TRBD1 (5 bases). The CDR3 length is 12 residues. V was pared by 3 bases and J by 4 bases, with 7 bases between. Germline assignment: CDR1 ENHRY and CDR2 SYGVKD. CDR3 protein: CAISDRAYEQYV. The DNA of the CDR3 is TGTGCCATCAGTGACAGGGCTTACGAGCAGTACGTC.

By proportion, this clone is medium-sized (0.01 to 0.1%). The CDR3 spells CAISDDYFEQFF. CDR3 DNA sequence: TGTGCCATCAGTGACGATTACTTTGAGCAGTTCTTC. The rearrangement joins TRBV10-3 to TRBJ2-1; unclear D gene. Trimming left V 3 bases short and J 9 bases short, with 9 bases between. CDR1 is ENHRY and CDR2 is SYGVKD in the germline V gene. This CDR3 is 12 amino acids long.

Within the sample, this clone is large. V usage is TRBV5-1 and J usage is TRBJ2-5, with D unresolved. The CDR3 is made up of 14 amino acids. Germline values: CDR1 SGHRS, CDR2 YFSETQ. Trimming stripped 4 bases from V and 1 base from J, with 11 bases between. CDR3: CASSIGVLQETQYF. CDR3 nucleotides: TGCGCCAGCAGCATTGGGGTTCTCCAAGAGACCCAGTACTTC.

This chain joins TRBV6-1 and TRBJ2-7; 9 positions agree with TRBD1. J lost 7 bases, V lost 5 bases, and 12 bases had no gene match. This CDR3 has 15 residues. Germline CDR1 is MNHNS and CDR2 is SASEGT. The CDR3 sequence is CASSLLGQGSREQYF. The DNA for the CDR3 is TGTGCCAGCAGTCTACTGGGACAGGGATCGAGGGAGCAGTACTTC.

The chain recombines TRBV5-4 with TRBJ2-1; D unclear. Germline V CDR1 and CDR2: SGHNT, YYREEE (reference sequence). Trimming shortened V by 3 bases and J by 5 bases, and 9 bases separated the two germline ends. This CDR3 contains 13 residues. This CDR3 is CASSWAVNNEQFF. The CDR3 DNA follows: TGTGCCAGCAGCTGGGCAGTCAACAATGAGCAGTTCTTC.

This clone is labeled large. J is TRBJ2-7 and V is TRBV2, with TRBD1 identical over 8 bases. With V trimmed by 4 bases and J by 6 bases, 8 bases remained unmatched. The germline V gene encodes CDR1 SNHLY and CDR2 FYNNEI. This CDR3 has 14 amino acids. The CDR3 DNA sequence: TGTGCCAGCAGTGGGACAGGGTTGTATTCCGAGCAGTACGTC. Residues: CASSGTGLYSEQYV.

This clone is judged large (0.1 to 1%). V gene TRBV10-3 combines with J gene TRBJ2-2; 8 bases are a match to TRBD1. V lost 4 bases to trimming and J lost 6 bases; unmatched junction nucleotides: 4. This CDR3 is built from 14 residues. Per germline, CDR1 ENHRY and CDR2 SYGVKD. The CDR3 here is CAISGTGMAGELFF. For the CDR3, the DNA is TGTGCCATCAGTGGGACAGGGATGGCCGGGGAGCTGTTTTTT.

In this sample, this clone is large. At the DNA level, this CDR3 is encoded by other sequences in the same sample as well. The chain has TRBV7-9 and TRBJ2-3, with 9 bases lining up with TRBD1. This CDR3 spans 14 amino acids. The ends lost 5 bases at V and 2 bases at J; junction bases unmatched: 2. The germline CDR1 and CDR2 sequences are SEHNR and FQNEAQ (reference sequence). CDR3 DNA sequence: TGTGCCAGCAGCGGGACAGGGTCCACAGATACGCAGTATTTT. Protein sequence: CASSGTGSTDTQYF. The whole variable domain, remainder taken from reference TRBV7-9 and TRBJ2-3, is DTGVSQNPRHKITKRGQNVTFRCDPISEHNRLYWYRQTLGQGPEFLTYFQNEAQLEKSRLLSDRFSAERPKGSFSTLEIQRTEQGDSAMYLCASSGTGSTDTQYFGPGTRLTVL.

This clone was observed a few times. A junction boundary mismatches the germline segment, possibly from a read error. The genes are TRBV18 and TRBJ2-2; D remains unclear. Germline V lookup: CDR1 KGHSH, CDR2 LQKENI. The CDR3 loop spans 15 amino acids. The CDR3 DNA reads as TGTGCCAGTTCACCAGGAAAGGGGAACACCGGGGAGCTGTTTTTT. It translates to CASSPGKGNTGELFF.

By sample fraction, this clone is hyperexpanded (1% or more). The CDR3 here is CAISASPGQVDGYTF. In DNA form, the CDR3 reads TGTGCCATCAGTGCCTCACCGGGACAGGTCGATGGCTACACCTTC. The rearrangement uses TRBV10-3 and TRBJ1-2; 8 bases line up with TRBD1. V shed 4 bases, J shed 6 bases, and the junction held 10 bases outside the gene matches. The CDR3 sequence is 15 residues long. Germline assignment: CDR1 ENHRY and CDR2 SYGVKD.

This clone is termed large. Other nucleotide sequences in the sample specify the same CDR3. The chain links TRBV7-9 to TRBJ1-5, with no clear D. The CDR3 covers 14 residues. V was shortened by 0 bases and J by 2 bases, with 5 bases between the two germline ends. Germline loops: CDR1 SEHNR, CDR2 FQNEAQ (reference sequence). The CDR3 coding sequence is TGTGCCAGCAGCTTAGCATCAGGCAATCAGCCCCAGCATTTT. It codes for CASSLASGNQPQHF.

In this sample, this clone is large. This sequence joins TRBV5-6 and TRBJ1-1, with a tentative D call TRBD1 (5 bases). Germline V gives CDR1 SGHDT, CDR2 YYEEEE. The CDR3 is 18 residues long. V was clipped by 4 bases and J by 1 base, with 23 bases between them. The DNA of the CDR3 is TGTGCCAGCAGCCCGGCCCCGGGACGCGGGGTGGGGAACACTGAAGCTTTCTTT. Protein: CASSPAPGRGVGNTEAFF.

This clone was seen only a few times. V is TRBV15 and J is TRBJ2-5, with D perhaps matching TRBD2 (5 bases). The CDR3 sequence is 14 residues long. V lost 0 bases to trimming and J lost 5 bases, with 10 bases between them. Germline loops: CDR1 LNHNV, CDR2 YYDKDF (reference sequence). Here the CDR3 DNA reads TGTGCCACCAGCAGAGAACTAGTGGTGGAGACCCAGTACTTC. Translation: CATSRELVVETQYF.

This clone was detected a few times. V usage is TRBV9 and J usage is TRBJ1-3, with D uncertain. This CDR3 has 15 residues. The ends were cut back, 4 bases at V and 2 bases at J, with 13 bases in the middle. Germline V gives CDR1 SGDLS, CDR2 YYNGEE. This chain's CDR3 is CASSLSGIPGNTIYF. The CDR3, as DNA: TGTGCCAGCAGCCTCTCGGGTATCCCTGGAAACACCATATATTTT.

The chain combines TRBV15 with TRBJ1-5; 8 nucleotides agree with TRBD1. The CDR3 extends over 14 amino acids. Trimming removed 6 bases from V and 9 bases from J; junction bases left unmatched: 10. From germline, CDR1 is LNHNV and CDR2 YYDKDF (reference sequence). CDR3 coding DNA: TGTGCCACCAGGCAAGACAGGGGTTCGGTGCCCCAGCATTTT. Its translation is CATRQDRGSVPQHF.

This clone is termed medium-sized. The V gene is TRBV5-8, the J gene TRBJ1-1, with D perhaps matching TRBD1 (5 bases). The CDR3 spans 15 residues. V lost 4 bases, J lost 1 base, and 14 bases lay in between. Germline CDR1 and CDR2: SGHTS and YDEGEE. The CDR3, as DNA: TGTGCCAGCAGCCGGAGGGGCAGGCCGAACACTGAAGCTTTCTTT. It translates to CASSRRGRPNTEAFF.

By share, this clone counts as large (0.1 to 1%). CDR3 DNA sequence: TGTGCCAGCAGTTACTCGGAGGCGAACACTGAAGCTTTCTTT. Translated: CASSYSEANTEAFF. The chain employs TRBV6-6 and TRBJ1-1; D not resolved. The CDR3 is 14 residues long. Looked up from germline, CDR1 is MNHNY and CDR2 is SVGAGI (reference sequence). Between the trimmed V and J ends, which lost 0 bases and 1 base, there was a span of 6 bases.

By proportion, this clone is large. The rearrangement uses TRBV6-5 and TRBJ1-1; D is undetermined. Trimming removed 6 bases at V and 4 bases at J, with 15 bases between. CDR3 length: 14 residues. Germline-derived CDR1 and CDR2 are MNHEY and SVGAGI. The CDR3 sequence is CASSHPEGITEAFF. Here the CDR3 DNA reads TGTGCCAGCAGCCACCCGGAGGGCATCACTGAAGCTTTCTTT.

This clone is termed medium-sized. The V and J genes are TRBV10-3 and TRBJ2-7, with D unclear. Deletions cut 3 bases from V and 4 bases from J, with 16 bases between. CDR1 is ENHRY and CDR2 is SYGVKD in the germline V gene. This CDR3 comprises 15 residues. The CDR3 sequence is CAISDFKGERYEQYV. CDR3 DNA: TGTGCCATCAGTGATTTTAAGGGCGAAAGGTACGAGCAGTACGTC.

This clone is categorized as large. V is TRBV10-3 and J is TRBJ2-5, with D perhaps matching TRBD1 or TRBD2 (5 bases each). There are 14 residues in the CDR3. The V end lost 1 base, the J end lost 7 bases, and 13 bases lay between the germline ends. CDR1 and CDR2 (germline): ENHRY, SYGVKD. CDR3 sequence: CAISELRVGTTQYF. CDR3 nucleotides: TGTGCCATCAGTGAGTTACGGGTCGGGACGACCCAGTACTTC.

By share, this clone ranks as medium-sized. DNA of the CDR3: TGTGCCAGTAGTATAAGCCTAGCGGGGGGGCCGGGCACAGATACGCAGTATTTT. Translation gives CASSISLAGGPGTDTQYF. The V gene is TRBV19, the J gene TRBJ2-3; TRBD2 aligns across 12 bases. Germline V CDR1 and CDR2: LNHDA, SQIVND (reference sequence). This CDR3 comprises 18 residues. Trimming removed 2 bases from V and 1 base from J; junction bases left unmatched: 7.

By its share, this clone is large (0.1 to 1%). The chain combines TRBV10-3 with TRBJ1-6; the D gene is possibly TRBD1 (6 bases). Germline V gene data show CDR1 as ENHRY and CDR2 as SYGVKD. This CDR3 has 14 residues. Deletions cut 6 bases from V and 10 bases from J, with 16 bases between. The CDR3 loop is CAISPTGIASPLHF. In nucleotides, the CDR3 is TGTGCCATCAGCCCGACAGGAATCGCCTCACCCCTCCACTTT.

By proportion, this clone is large. The chain joins TRBV5-1 to TRBJ2-7; 12 bases are shared with TRBD1. In germline, CDR1 is SGHRS, CDR2 YFSETQ. The V segment lost 4 bases and the J segment 4 bases; nucleotides outside the gene matches: 6. The CDR3 length is 15 residues. In DNA form, the CDR3 reads TGCGCCAGCAGCCCGGGACAGGGGGCTTCTTACGAGCAGTACGTC. Its protein is CASSPGQGASYEQYV.

This clone rates as medium-sized. The chain joins TRBV6-6 to TRBJ1-5; D gene ambiguous. Germline loops: CDR1 MNHNY, CDR2 SVGAGI (reference sequence). The CDR3 totals 14 residues. The V and J ends lost 2 bases and 5 bases respectively, with 10 bases between them. CDR3 sequence: CASSYMEQDQPQHF. CDR3 in DNA: TGTGCCAGCAGTTACATGGAGCAAGATCAGCCCCAGCATTTT.